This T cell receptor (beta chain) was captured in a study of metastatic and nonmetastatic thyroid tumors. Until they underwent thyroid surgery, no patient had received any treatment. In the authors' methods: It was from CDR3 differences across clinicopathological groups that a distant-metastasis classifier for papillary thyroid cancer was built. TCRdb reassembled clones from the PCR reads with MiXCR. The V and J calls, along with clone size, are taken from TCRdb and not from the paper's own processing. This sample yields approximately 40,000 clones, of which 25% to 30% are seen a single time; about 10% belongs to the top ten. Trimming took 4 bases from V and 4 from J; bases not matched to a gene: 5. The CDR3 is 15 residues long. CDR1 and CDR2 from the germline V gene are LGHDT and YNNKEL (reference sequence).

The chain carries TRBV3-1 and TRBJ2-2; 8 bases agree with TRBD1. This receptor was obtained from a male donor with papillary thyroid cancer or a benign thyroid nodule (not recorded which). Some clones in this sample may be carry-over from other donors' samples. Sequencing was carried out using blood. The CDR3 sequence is CASSRRTGITGELFF. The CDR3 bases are TGTGCCAGCAGCCGTAGGACAGGGATCACCGGGGAGCTGTTTTTT.